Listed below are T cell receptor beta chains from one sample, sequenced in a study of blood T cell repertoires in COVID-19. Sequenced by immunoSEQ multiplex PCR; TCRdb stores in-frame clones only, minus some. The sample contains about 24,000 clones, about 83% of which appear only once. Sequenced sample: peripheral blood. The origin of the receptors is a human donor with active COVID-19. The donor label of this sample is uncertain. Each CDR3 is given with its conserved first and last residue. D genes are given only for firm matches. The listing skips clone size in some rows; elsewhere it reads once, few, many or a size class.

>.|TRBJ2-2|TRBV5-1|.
CASSSQIGGEAGLFF
TGCGCCAGCAGCTCCCAAATAGGGGGTGAGGCGGGGCTGTTTTTT
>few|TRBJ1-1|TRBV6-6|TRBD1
CASTDGQGYTEAFF
TGTGCCAGCACCGACGGACAGGGTTACACTGAAGCTTTCTTT
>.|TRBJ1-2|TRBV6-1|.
CASSERTGGGGTF
TGTGCCAGCAGTGAAAGGACCGGGGGCGGGGGAACCTTC
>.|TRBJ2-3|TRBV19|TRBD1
CASSIRGQHTDTQYF
TGTGCCAGTAGTATTAGGGGACAGCACACAGATACGCAGTATTTT
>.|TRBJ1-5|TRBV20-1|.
CSARDTYSNQPQHF
TGCAGTGCTCGTGACACATATAGCAATCAGCCCCAGCATTTT
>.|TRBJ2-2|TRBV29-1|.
CSVEKGANSGELFF
TGCAGCGTTGAAAAGGGAGCAAACTCCGGGGAGCTGTTTTTT
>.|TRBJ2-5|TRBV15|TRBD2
CATSRDRGVVETQYF
TGTGCCACCAGCAGAGACCGGGGGGTCGTGGAGACCCAGTACTTC
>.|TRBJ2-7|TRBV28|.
CASRQDSGRGQYF
TGTGCCAGCAGGCAGGACTCCGGTCGTGGGCAGTACTTC
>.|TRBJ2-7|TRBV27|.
CASRAREDEQYF
TGTGCCAGCAGGGCCAGGGAGGACGAGCAGTACTTC
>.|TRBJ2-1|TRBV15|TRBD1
CATSRPGTGGNEQFF
TGTGCCACCAGCAGACCCGGGACAGGGGGCAATGAGCAGTTCTTC
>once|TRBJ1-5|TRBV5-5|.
CASSSGNRNQPQHF
TGTGCCAGCAGCTCAGGGAATCGCAATCAGCCCCAGCATTTT
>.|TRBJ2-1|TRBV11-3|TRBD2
CASSLGGLDRLDEQFF
TGTGCCAGCAGCTTAGGCGGACTAGACCGGCTCGATGAGCAGTTCTTC
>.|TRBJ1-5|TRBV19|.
CASSIANSEPQHF
TGTGCCAGTAGTATCGCCAATTCGGAGCCCCAGCATTTT
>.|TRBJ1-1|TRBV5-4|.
CASSLKGVRTEAFF
TGTGCCAGCAGCTTGAAGGGGGTGAGGACTGAAGCTTTCTTT
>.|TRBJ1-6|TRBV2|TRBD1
CASRLETGVSNSPLHF
TGTGCCAGCAGACTGGAGACAGGGGTCTCAAATTCACCCCTCCACTTT
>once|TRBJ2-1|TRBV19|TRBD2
CASSQTLGLAGNEQFF
TGTGCCAGTAGCCAAACCCTTGGACTAGCGGGGAATGAGCAGTTCTTC
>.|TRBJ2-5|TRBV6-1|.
CASSEGEASEETQYF
TGTGCCAGCAGTGAAGGCGAAGCCTCCGAAGAGACCCAGTACTTC
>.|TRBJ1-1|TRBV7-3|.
CASSLTANTEAFF
TGTGCCAGCAGCTTAACGGCAAACACTGAAGCTTTCTTT
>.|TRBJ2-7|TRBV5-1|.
CASSLRGTVSYEQYF
TGCGCCAGCAGCTTGCGCGGGACCGTCTCCTACGAGCAGTACTTC
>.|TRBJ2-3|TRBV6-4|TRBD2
CASSPGGGTDTQYF
TGTGCCAGCAGCCCGGGAGGGGGCACAGATACGCAGTATTTT
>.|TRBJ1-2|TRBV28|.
CASSLLGTNYGYTF
TGTGCCAGCAGTTTATTGGGCACAAACTATGGCTACACCTTC
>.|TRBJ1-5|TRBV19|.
CATSSTGIGVGNQPQHF
TGTGCGACCAGTAGTACAGGGATAGGGGTTGGCAATCAGCCCCAGCATTTT
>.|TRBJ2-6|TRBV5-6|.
CASSPLGAELSSGANVLTF
TGTGCCAGCAGCCCGCTAGGGGCAGAGCTTAGCTCTGGGGCCAACGTCCTGACTTTC
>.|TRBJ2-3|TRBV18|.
CASSRIDADTDTQYF
TGTGCCAGCTCACGAATCGACGCGGATACAGATACGCAGTATTTT
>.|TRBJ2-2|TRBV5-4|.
CASSAAFGPLPGELFF
TGTGCCAGCAGCGCCGCTTTTGGGCCTCTACCCGGGGAGCTGTTTTTT
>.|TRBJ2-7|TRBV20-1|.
CSAEFKKQYF
TGCAGTGCGGAGTTTAAGAAGCAGTACTTC
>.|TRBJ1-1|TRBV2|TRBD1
CASSKGQGGTEAFF
TGTGCCAGCAGTAAGGGACAGGGAGGTACTGAAGCTTTCTTT
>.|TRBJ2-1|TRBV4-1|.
CASSRNTGFWEQFF
TGCGCCAGCAGCCGGAACACAGGGTTTTGGGAGCAGTTCTTC
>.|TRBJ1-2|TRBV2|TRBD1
CASSEGTGNYGYTF
TGTGCCAGCAGTGAAGGGACAGGAAACTATGGCTACACCTTC
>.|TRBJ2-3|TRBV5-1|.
CASSPSPSSTDTQYF
TGCGCCAGCAGCCCATCCCCGAGTAGCACAGATACGCAGTATTTT
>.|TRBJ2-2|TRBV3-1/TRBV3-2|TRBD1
CASSQGQTYTGELFF
TGTGCCAGCAGCCAGGGACAGACCTACACCGGGGAGCTGTTTTTT
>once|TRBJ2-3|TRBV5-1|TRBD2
CASSGGTTITDTQYF
TGCGCCAGCAGCGGCGGGACTACTATTACAGATACGCAGTATTTT
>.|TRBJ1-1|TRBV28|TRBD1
CASSLSQGPRWGTEAFF
TGTGCCAGCAGTTTGTCACAGGGGCCACGGTGGGGCACTGAAGCTTTCTTT